A single sample gave rise to the 24 T cell receptor beta chains below, sequenced in a study of beta chain features in type 1 diabetes. Since all of the isolated RNA was reverse transcribed, expressed TCRB transcripts were what got sequenced. The assay was immunoSEQ multiplex PCR, and TCRdb's table has in-frame clones only and misses some. The data contain about 330,000 clones, approximately 9.9% of them seen just once; the ten biggest clones take up approximately 0.016%. Sequencing used naive CD4+ T cells from blood. The source is a woman in her twenties or thirties in good health.

V gene TRBV11-3 combines with J gene TRBJ2-1; D uncertain. The germline V gene encodes CDR1 SGHNT and CDR2 YENEEA. CDR3 length equals 12 residues. The V and J ends lost 2 bases and 10 bases respectively, with 9 bases between them. This chain's CDR3 is CASSLLAREQFF. CDR3 nucleotides: TGTGCCAGCAGCTTATTGGCGCGGGAGCAGTTCTTC.

The chain employs TRBV19 and TRBJ2-5; D possibly corresponds to TRBD2 (7 bases). This CDR3 spans 20 amino acids. Per the germline V gene, CDR1 is LNHDA and CDR2 is SQIVND (reference sequence). V lost 5 bases and J 4 bases, leaving 32 bases between the germline ends. CDR3 DNA sequence: TGTGCCAGTAGTCGAGCGGTGGGAGGGATGGGGGCGGTTGATTCAGAGACCCAGTACTTC. This translates into CASSRAVGGMGAVDSETQYF. The full variable domain, its missing parts supplied by reference TRBV19 and TRBJ2-5, is DGGITQSPKYLFRKEGQNVTLSCEQNLNHDAMYWYRQDPGQGLRLIYYSQIVNDFQKGDIAEGYSVSREKKESFPLTVTSAQKNPTAFYLCASSRAVGGMGAVDSETQYFGPGTRLLVL.

This rearrangement joins TRBV7-2 to TRBJ2-7, with 11 bases that match TRBD1. Germline values: CDR1 SGHTA, CDR2 FQGNSA. The CDR3 extends over 15 amino acids. J lost 3 bases, V lost 5 bases, and 6 bases had no gene match. The CDR3 DNA reads TGTGCCAGCAGCGCCCGGGACAGGGGGAACTACGAGCAGTACTTC. Translation gives CASSARDRGNYEQYF. Full variable domain (missing parts from reference TRBV7-2 and TRBJ2-7): GAGVSQSPSNKVTEKGKDVELRCDPISGHTALYWYRQSLGQGLEFLIYFQGNSAPDKSGLPSDRFSAERTGGSVSTLTIQRTQQEDSAVYLCASSARDRGNYEQYFGPGTRLTVT.

This rearrangement joins TRBV28 to TRBJ2-7; 10 nucleotides align to TRBD1. Per the germline V gene, CDR1 is MDHEN and CDR2 is SYDVKM. The CDR3 consists of 13 residues. J was trimmed by 6 bases and V by 6 bases; bases with no gene match: 5. For the CDR3, the DNA is TGTGCCAGCAGGACAGGGGGCGCGTTCGAGCAGTACTTC. It specifies CASRTGGAFEQYF.

This clone appeared a few times. V and J are TRBV5-1 and TRBJ1-2; D ambiguous. This CDR3 is 15 amino acids long. Trimming shortened V by 0 bases and J by 7 bases, and 16 bases separated the two germline ends. CDR1 and CDR2 (germline): SGHRS, YFSETQ. The chain's CDR3 is CASSLDPDSIGGYTF. The CDR3 DNA follows: TGCGCCAGCAGCTTGGATCCGGACTCCATCGGTGGCTACACCTTC.

This clone was counted only a few times. The chain uses TRBV5-4 and TRBJ2-3; TRBD2 is a possible D gene (6 bases). Per germline, CDR1 SGHNT and CDR2 YYREEE (reference sequence). This CDR3 has 17 amino acids. V lost 6 bases and J lost 4, with 24 bases in between. Written as DNA, the CDR3 is TGTGCCAGCACCCGCGGGGTAGGACCTTTAGTTGCAGATACGCAGTATTTT. This gives the protein CASTRGVGPLVADTQYF.

The chain uses TRBV27 and TRBJ1-1; TRBD1 matches at 8 bases. Looked up from germline, CDR1 is MNHEY and CDR2 is SMNVEV (reference sequence). The V and J ends lost 6 bases and 7 bases, in that order; junction bases with no gene match: 7. The CDR3 totals 13 residues. CDR3 sequence: CASSPAGTGEAFF. The CDR3 DNA is TGTGCCAGCAGCCCCGCCGGGACAGGTGAAGCTTTCTTT.

This clone appeared a few times. The chain joins TRBV5-1 to TRBJ2-3, with 7 bases aligning to TRBD2. V dropped 0 bases and J dropped 3; count of bases not matched to a gene: 1. Germline V gene sequence: CDR1 SGHRS, CDR2 YFSETQ. The CDR3 is made up of 14 amino acids. The CDR3 is CASSLAAGTDTQYF. The CDR3 DNA follows: TGCGCCAGCAGCTTGGCAGCGGGAACAGATACGCAGTATTTT.

The J gene is TRBJ2-7, the V gene TRBV11-3; 7 bases fit TRBD1. Trimming removed 5 bases from V and 6 bases from J; junction bases left unmatched: 10. CDR1 is SGHNT, CDR2 YENEEA, per germline. The CDR3 has 14 amino acids. The CDR3 loop reads CASSVGTGVTEQYF. The CDR3 DNA sequence: TGTGCCAGCAGCGTTGGAACAGGGGTGACCGAGCAGTACTTC. Together with reference TRBV11-3 and TRBJ2-7, the CDR3 gives the full variable domain: EAGVVQSPRYKIIEKKQPVAFWCNPISGHNTLYWYLQNLGQGPELLIRYENEEAVDDSQLPKDRFSAERLKGVDSTLKIQPAELGDSAVYLCASSVGTGVTEQYFGPGTRLTVT.

V and J are TRBV6-6 and TRBJ2-7, with a tentative D call TRBD2 (6 bases). V lost 8 bases and J lost 3, with 11 bases in between. Per the germline V gene, CDR1 is MNHNY and CDR2 is SVGAGI (reference sequence). CDR3 length equals 12 residues. The CDR3 region is CASGPGGYEQYF. Here the CDR3 DNA reads TGTGCCAGCGGTCCCGGGGGCTACGAGCAGTACTTC.

This clone was detected a few times. V is TRBV4-2 and J is TRBJ2-3; 7 bases map to TRBD2. Germline V lookup: CDR1 LGHNA, CDR2 YNFKEQ. With V trimmed by 4 bases and J by 1 base, 8 bases remained unmatched. This CDR3 contains 16 residues. CDR3 residues: CASSRGASGGTDTQYF. The CDR3 coding sequence is TGTGCCAGCAGCCGGGGAGCTAGCGGAGGCACAGATACGCAGTATTTT.

This clone was seen more than once but under ten times. The chain couples TRBV19 to TRBJ2-2; TRBD1 matches 9 bases. Germline values: CDR1 LNHDA, CDR2 SQIVND (reference sequence). There are 16 residues in the CDR3. Trimming cost V 3 bases and J 5 bases; bases outside gene matches: 7. The CDR3: CASSIRGQGKTGELFF. The CDR3 coding sequence is TGTGCCAGTAGTATCCGGGGACAGGGAAAGACCGGGGAGCTGTTTTTT.

This clone showed up just a few times. V and J are TRBV2 and TRBJ2-1, with D tentatively TRBD2 (6 bases). Germline V lookup: CDR1 SNHLY, CDR2 FYNNEI. The CDR3 has 11 amino acids. V was cut by 11 bases and J by 4 bases, with 9 bases left in between. The chain's CDR3 is CAGLAYNEQFF. The CDR3 nucleotides are TGTGCCGGGCTAGCGTACAATGAGCAGTTCTTC.

This clone has a handful of counts. This chain uses TRBV5-1 with TRBJ2-5; D may be TRBD2 (5 bases). Per germline, CDR1 SGHRS and CDR2 YFSETQ. The length of the CDR3 is 15 residues. The germline V and J ends were trimmed by 1 base and 4 bases, with 14 bases remaining between them. The CDR3 sequence: CASSLNGLDGETQYF. The DNA for the CDR3 is TGCGCCAGCAGCTTGAACGGACTGGATGGAGAGACCCAGTACTTC.

CDR3 sequence (DNA): TGCGCCAGCAGCTTTTCTAGCGCCCAAGAGACCCAGTACTTC. It yields the protein CASSFSSAQETQYF. The chain has TRBV5-1 and TRBJ2-5; D possibly corresponds to TRBD2 (6 bases). V lost 2 bases and J 1 base, leaving 9 bases between the germline ends. The CDR3 loop spans 14 amino acids. CDR1 and CDR2 (germline): SGHRS, YFSETQ.

The chain's CDR3 is CASSASPGQSYGYTF. The DNA for the CDR3 is TGTGCCAGCAGCGCCAGCCCAGGGCAATCCTATGGCTACACCTTC. V and J are TRBV7-6 and TRBJ1-2; perhaps TRBD1 as D (5 bases). Germline CDR1 reads SGHVS; CDR2 reads FNYEAQ. The CDR3 is 15 residues long. The germline V and J ends were trimmed by 5 bases and 4 bases, with 17 bases remaining between them.

The chain has TRBV28 and TRBJ2-7; 12 bases are a match to TRBD1. Germline V gene sequence: CDR1 MDHEN, CDR2 SYDVKM. V was clipped by 0 bases and J by 9 bases; unmatched bases: 6. The length of the CDR3 is 15 residues. The CDR3 nucleotides are TGTGCCAGCAGTTTATGGCCGGGACAGGGGGCCGGGCAGTACTTC. Amino acids: CASSLWPGQGAGQYF.

The genes are TRBV19 and TRBJ2-5, with a possible D match to TRBD1 (6 bases). The CDR3 runs 12 residues. The V gene's germline CDR1 is LNHDA and CDR2 SQIVND (reference sequence). Trimming removed 10 bases from V and 2 bases from J, with 11 bases in between. The CDR3, as DNA: TGTGCCAAGACCGGGACACAAGAGACCCAGTACTTC. It is translated as CAKTGTQETQYF.

This clone was seen a few times. This chain links TRBV5-6 with TRBJ1-1, with 7 positions matching TRBD1. CDR3 size: 14 residues. The germline V gene encodes CDR1 SGHDT and CDR2 YYEEEE. The J segment lost 5 bases and the V segment lost 2 bases, leaving 6 bases of the junction unmatched. CDR3 sequence reads: CASSFYIQGTEAFF. The CDR3 coding sequence is TGTGCCAGCAGCTTTTACATACAGGGGACTGAAGCTTTCTTT. Looking up the rest from reference TRBV5-6 and TRBJ1-1 gives the full variable domain: DAGVTQSPTHLIKTRGQQVTLRCSPKSGHDTVSWYQQALGQGPQFIFQYYEEEERQRGNFPDRFSGHQFPNYSSELNVNALLLGDSALYLCASSFYIQGTEAFFGQGTRLTVV.

The chain recombines TRBV28 with TRBJ2-3; TRBD1 agrees at 8 bases. Germline-derived CDR1 and CDR2 are MDHEN and SYDVKM. The CDR3 is 13 amino acids. V trimming: 11 bases; J trimming: 1 base; junction bases outside the gene matches: 5. The CDR3 region is CAGRGQGTDTQYF. CDR3 nucleotides: TGTGCCGGACGGGGACAGGGCACAGATACGCAGTATTTT.

This clone was counted ten times or more. The DNA of the CDR3 is TGCGCCAGCAGTCAATCGTGGGGCCGCGGCTACACCTTC. Translating gives CASSQSWGRGYTF. J is TRBJ1-2 and V is TRBV23-1, with a tentative D call TRBD1 (5 bases). TRBV23-1 is classed as an ORF, of uncertain function. The CDR3 consists of 13 residues. V was clipped by 0 bases and J by 8 bases, with 10 bases between them.

This clone appeared a few times. The chain joins TRBV28 to TRBJ1-5; D gene unclear. CDR3 length: 14 residues. Deletions cut 3 bases from V and 3 bases from J, with 9 bases between. Germline loops: CDR1 MDHEN, CDR2 SYDVKM. CDR3 sequence: CASSLGQHNQPQHF. The DNA for the CDR3 is TGTGCCAGCAGTTTGGGCCAGCACAATCAGCCCCAGCATTTT.

The sample holds a few counts of this clone. The chain combines TRBV28 with TRBJ1-2, with D hard to call. Between the trimmed V and J ends, which lost 2 bases and 6 bases, there was a span of 10 bases. CDR3 size: 13 residues. Germline-derived CDR1 and CDR2 are MDHEN and SYDVKM. The CDR3 here is CASSLRQVNGYTF. The CDR3 nucleotides are TGTGCCAGCAGTTTAAGGCAGGTCAATGGCTACACCTTC.

V is TRBV6-5 and J is TRBJ2-2; a weak D match, TRBD2 (6 bases). This CDR3 has 14 residues. The V end was cut by 9 bases, the J end by 3 bases, with 14 bases between. Germline CDR1 and CDR2: MNHEY and SVGAGI. CDR3 in DNA: TGTGCCAGGTCCGCAACGGGAGACACCGGGGAGCTGTTTTTT. Translating gives CARSATGDTGELFF.